This entry lists 2 T cell receptor beta chains sequenced from one sample in a study of cytomegalovirus exposure and HLA in healthy donors. Use of 60 Vbeta and 13 Jbeta primers characterized the PCR. TCRdb's table, derived via immunoSEQ multiplex PCR, lists solely in-frame clones and lacks some. The sample has roughly 43,000 clones. Sequencing input: PBMCs. These receptors were obtained from a woman in her 40s in good health and CMV-seronegative.

The V gene is TRBV7-9, the J gene TRBJ2-7; perhaps TRBD1 as D (6 bases). Germline CDR1 is SEHNR and CDR2 is FQNEAQ (reference sequence). V was pared by 5 bases and J by 3 bases, with 11 bases between. CDR3 length: 13 residues. CDR3 DNA: TGTGCCAGCAGCCCCCGGGACAACTACGAGCAGTACTTC. Protein sequence: CASSPRDNYEQYF.

The genes are TRBV6-6 and TRBJ2-7; D might be TRBD1 (6 bases). The CDR3 totals 12 residues. Germline-derived CDR1 and CDR2 are MNHNY and SVGAGI (reference sequence). Trimming pared 11 bases from V and 2 bases from J, leaving 13 bases between. The CDR3 loop reads CAAGTIAYEQYF. CDR3 DNA: TGTGCCGCAGGGACAATTGCCTACGAGCAGTACTTC.